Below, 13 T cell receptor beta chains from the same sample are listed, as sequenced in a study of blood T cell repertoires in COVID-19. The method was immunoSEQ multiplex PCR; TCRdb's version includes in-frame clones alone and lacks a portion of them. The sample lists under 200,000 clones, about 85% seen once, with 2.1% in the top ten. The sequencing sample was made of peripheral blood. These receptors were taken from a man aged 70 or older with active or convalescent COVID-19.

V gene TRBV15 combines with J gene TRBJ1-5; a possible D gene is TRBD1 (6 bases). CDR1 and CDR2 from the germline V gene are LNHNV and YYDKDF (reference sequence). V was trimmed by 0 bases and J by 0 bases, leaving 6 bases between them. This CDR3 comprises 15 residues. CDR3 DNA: TGTGCCACCAGCAGAGACAGGGGTAGCAATCAGCCCCAGCATTTT. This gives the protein CATSRDRGSNQPQHF. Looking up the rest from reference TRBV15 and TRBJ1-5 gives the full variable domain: DAMVIQNPRYQVTQFGKPVTLSCSQTLNHNVMYWYQQKSSQAPKLLFHYYDKDFNNEADTPDNFQSRRPNTSFCFLDIRSPGLGDTAMYLCATSRDRGSNQPQHFGDGTRLSIL.

CDR3 in DNA: TGTGCCAGCAGTGAACCAGGGGTCGGTGAAAAACTGTTTTTT. It is translated as CASSEPGVGEKLFF. The rearrangement uses TRBV2 and TRBJ1-4, with a tentative D call TRBD1 (6 bases). The germline V gene has CDR1 SNHLY and CDR2 FYNNEI. CDR3 length: 14 amino acids. The V gene lost 2 bases and the J gene lost 7 bases, with 11 bases spanning the gap.

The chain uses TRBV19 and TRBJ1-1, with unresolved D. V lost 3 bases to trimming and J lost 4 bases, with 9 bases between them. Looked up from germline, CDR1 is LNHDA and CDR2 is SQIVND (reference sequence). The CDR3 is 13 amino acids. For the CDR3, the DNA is TGTGCCAGTAGTATTACCGGCGGCACTGAAGCTTTCTTT. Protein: CASSITGGTEAFF.

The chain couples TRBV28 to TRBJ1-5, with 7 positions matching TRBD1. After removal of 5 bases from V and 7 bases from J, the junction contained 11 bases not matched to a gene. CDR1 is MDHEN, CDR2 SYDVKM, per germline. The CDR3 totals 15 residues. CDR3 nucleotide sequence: TGTGCCAGCAGTGGCTCCCGGGACAGTAACCAGCCCCAGCATTTT. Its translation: CASSGSRDSNQPQHF.

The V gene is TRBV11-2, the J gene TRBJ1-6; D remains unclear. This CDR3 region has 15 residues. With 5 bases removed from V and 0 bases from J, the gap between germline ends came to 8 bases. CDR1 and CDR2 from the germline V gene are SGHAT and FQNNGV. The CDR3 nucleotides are TGTGCCAGCAGCCAACAAAGCTCCTATAATTCACCCCTCCACTTT. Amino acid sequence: CASSQQSSYNSPLHF.

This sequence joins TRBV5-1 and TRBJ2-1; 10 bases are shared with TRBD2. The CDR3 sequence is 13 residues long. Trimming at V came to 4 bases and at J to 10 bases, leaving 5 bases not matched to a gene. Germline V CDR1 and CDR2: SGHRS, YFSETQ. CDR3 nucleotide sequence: TGCGCCAGCAGCCGGACTAGCGGCCCCGAGCAGTTCTTC. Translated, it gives CASSRTSGPEQFF.

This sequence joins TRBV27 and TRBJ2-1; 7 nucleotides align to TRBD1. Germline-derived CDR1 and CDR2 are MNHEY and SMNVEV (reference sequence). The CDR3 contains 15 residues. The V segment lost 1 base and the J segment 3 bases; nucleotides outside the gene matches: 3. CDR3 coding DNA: TGTGCCAGCAGTTTATGGTCAGGGGGCTACAATGAGCAGTTCTTC. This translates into CASSLWSGGYNEQFF.

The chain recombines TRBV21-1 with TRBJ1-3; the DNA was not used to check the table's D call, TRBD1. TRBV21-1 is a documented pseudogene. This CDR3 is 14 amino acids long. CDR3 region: CASRQESSGNTIYF. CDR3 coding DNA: TGTGCCAGCAGACAGGAGAGCTCTGGAAACACCATATATTTT.

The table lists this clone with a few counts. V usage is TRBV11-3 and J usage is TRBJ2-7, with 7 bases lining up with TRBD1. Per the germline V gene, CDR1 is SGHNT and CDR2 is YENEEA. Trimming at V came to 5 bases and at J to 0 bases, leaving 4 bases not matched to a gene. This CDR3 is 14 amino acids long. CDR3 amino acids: CASSLTGDSYEQYF. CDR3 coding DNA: TGTGCCAGCAGCCTAACAGGGGACTCCTACGAGCAGTACTTC.

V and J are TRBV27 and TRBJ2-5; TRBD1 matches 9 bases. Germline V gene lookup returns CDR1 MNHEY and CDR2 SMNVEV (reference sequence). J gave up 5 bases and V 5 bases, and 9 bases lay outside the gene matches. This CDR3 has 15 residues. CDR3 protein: CASSHRDRAPETQYF. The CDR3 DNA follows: TGTGCCAGCAGTCACCGGGACAGGGCTCCCGAGACCCAGTACTTC.

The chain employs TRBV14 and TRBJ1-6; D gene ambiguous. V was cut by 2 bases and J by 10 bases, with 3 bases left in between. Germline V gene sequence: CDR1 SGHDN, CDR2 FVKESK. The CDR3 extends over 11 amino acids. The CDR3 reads CASSQQSPLHF. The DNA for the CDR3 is TGTGCCAGCAGCCAACAGTCACCCCTCCACTTT.

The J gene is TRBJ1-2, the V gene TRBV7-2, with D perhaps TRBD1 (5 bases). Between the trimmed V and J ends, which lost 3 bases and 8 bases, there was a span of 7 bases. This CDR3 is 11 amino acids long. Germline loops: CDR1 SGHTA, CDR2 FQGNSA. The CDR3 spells CASSLGGGYTF. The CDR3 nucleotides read TGTGCCAGCAGCTTGGGGGGAGGCTACACCTTC.

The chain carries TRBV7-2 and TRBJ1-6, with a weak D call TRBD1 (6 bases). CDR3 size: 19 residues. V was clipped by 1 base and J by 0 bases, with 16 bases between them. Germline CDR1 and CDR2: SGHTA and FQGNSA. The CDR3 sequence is CASSLVQGALSSYNSPLHF. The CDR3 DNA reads TGTGCCAGCAGCTTAGTACAGGGCGCATTGAGCTCCTATAATTCACCCCTCCACTTT.